Only a few counts were recorded for the clone carrying this T cell receptor (beta chain). Its antigen is not identified. This record comes from a study of human T cells and chemical hapten exposure. Overall study context: Upper inner arm skin measuring approximately 2 cm by approximately 2 cm received 2% DPC for sensitization. Predominantly women, the patients had alopecia areata, totalis or universalis. The study's findings and limits: TCRs whose frequency exceeded 1 in 1000 remained the same following DPC sensitization.

V was pared by 2 bases and J by 1 base, with 9 bases between. This CDR3 is 16 amino acids long. The germline CDR1 and CDR2 sequences are MNHEY and SMNVEV (reference sequence). A single record per CDR3 protein comes from TCRdb applying MiXCR to the RACE reads. The profile shows under 200,000 distinct CDR3 sequences, 25% to 35% of them singletons. The time point here: pre-sensitization, week 0. Regarding treatment: therapeutic diphenylcyclopropenone sensitization with weekly scalp DPC. Drawing of blood took place ahead of applying each patch test. The sequence was collected from a woman aged 25 to 39 with alopecia areata. Some clones in this sample may be carry-over from other donors' samples. The chain carries TRBV27 and TRBJ1-6; tentatively, D is TRBD1 (5 bases). This specimen was whole blood, taken in connection with sensitization to the hapten diphenylcyclopropenone (DPC). The CDR3 nucleotides are TGTGCCAGCAGTTTAAAAGGGGATTCCTATAATTCACCCCTCCACTTT. Its translation: CASSLKGDSYNSPLHF.